This T cell receptor (beta chain) was captured in a study of identical twins. Each CDR3 protein is one row after TCRdb ran MiXCR on the 5' RACE reads. Seen here are 700,000 or so distinct CDR3 sequences, 8.6% observed once, and the top ten hold more than 0.75%. Trimming at V came to 1 base and at J to 3 bases, leaving 4 bases not matched to a gene. The CDR3 length is 16 residues. In germline, CDR1 is LNHNV, CDR2 YYDKDF (reference sequence). General study points: Cord blood's abundant beta clonotypes had fewer insertions, unlike memory repertoires.

This clonotype was found many times. Its matching antigen is unknown. These data also featured in a second study, about yellow fever vaccine responses in identical twins.

The J gene is TRBJ2-2, the V gene TRBV15, with 8 nucleotides matching TRBD2. The TCR comes from a woman aged 18-30 years in good health. Sequenced: PBMCs. The CDR3 spells CATSRVAGRYTGELFF. The CDR3 DNA is TGTGCCACCAGCAGAGTAGCGGGGAGATACACCGGGGAGCTGTTTTTT.